The rows below give T cell receptor beta chains drawn from one sample of a study of siplizumab effects on memory and regulatory T cells. Data came from immunoSEQ multiplex PCR; TCRdb stores just in-frame clones and leaves some out. Of approximately 100,000 clones listed, 80% to 95% are singletons. Specimen: CD4+ T cells sorted from blood. The source is a human donor in good health. Some clones in this sample may be carry-over from other donors' samples. CDR3s include the opening cysteine and the closing phenylalanine or tryptophan. Fields, in order: V gene, D gene, J gene, clone size, CDR3 protein, CDR3 DNA. The D gene is left open where the match is weak. Only some rows state a clone size, as once, few, many or a class for expanded clones.

>TRBV6-5|-|TRBJ1-5|-
CASSHKSGNQPQHF
TGTGCCAGCAGTCACAAATCTGGCAATCAGCCCCAGCATTTT
>TRBV19|-|TRBJ1-2|-
CASSKLGNYGYTF
TGTGCCAGTAGTAAATTAGGAAACTATGGCTACACCTTC
>TRBV5-1|-|TRBJ2-1|-
CASTQQSSYNEQFF
TGCGCCAGCACCCAGCAGAGCTCCTACAATGAGCAGTTCTTC
>TRBV6-6|-|TRBJ1-2|once
CASRTPGHQLDGYTF
TGTGCCAGCAGGACACCGGGACATCAATTAGATGGCTACACCTTC
>TRBV2|-|TRBJ2-1|-
CASSEQQSDEQFF
TGTGCCAGCAGTGAACAACAATCTGATGAGCAGTTCTTC
>TRBV6-6|-|TRBJ2-3|-
CASLAGTRGDTQYF
TGTGCCAGCTTGGCGGGTACGAGGGGAGATACGCAGTATTTT
>TRBV19|TRBD2|TRBJ2-3|-
CASSPRTSPTDTQYF
TGTGCCAGTAGTCCTCGGACTAGCCCCACAGATACGCAGTATTTT
>TRBV6-5|-|TRBJ2-5|-
CASSYDFGMGLETQYF
TGTGCCAGCAGTTACGATTTCGGGATGGGTCTAGAGACCCAGTACTTC
>TRBV14|-|TRBJ2-3|-
CASRGIDTQYF
TGTGCCAGCAGGGGTATTGATACGCAGTATTTT
>TRBV7-3|-|TRBJ2-2|-
CASSARLIPKNTGELFF
TGTGCCAGCAGCGCCAGGCTCATCCCTAAGAACACCGGGGAGCTGTTTTTT
>TRBV10-1|TRBD2|TRBJ2-1|-
CASSELAGGMNEQFF
TGCGCCAGCAGCGAACTAGCGGGAGGAATGAATGAGCAGTTCTTC
>TRBV11-3|TRBD2|TRBJ2-1|-
CASSLGRREGAGSSYNEQFF
TGTGCCAGCAGCTTAGGTCGGCGGGAGGGGGCCGGTAGCTCCTACAATGAGCAGTTCTTC
>TRBV2|TRBD1|TRBJ2-7|-
CASRDRDRLIRQYF
TGTGCCAGCAGGGACCGGGACAGGCTCATTCGGCAGTACTTC
>TRBV28|-|TRBJ2-7|-
CASSFLGVMSEQYF
TGTGCCAGCAGTTTTCTAGGGGTAATGAGCGAGCAGTACTTC
>TRBV6-6|-|TRBJ1-4|-
CASSGLRREKLFF
TGTGCCAGCAGCGGCTTGAGGCGGGAAAAACTGTTTTTT
>TRBV7-7|-|TRBJ2-5|-
CASSLEGQTSGPQYF
TGTGCTAGCAGCTTAGAGGGGCAGACTTCCGGGCCCCAGTACTTC
>TRBV11-3|TRBD2|TRBJ2-1|-
CASSLDTPASGSPGEQFF
TGTGCCAGCAGCTTAGATACCCCAGCTAGCGGGAGCCCTGGTGAGCAGTTCTTC
>TRBV4-2|-|TRBJ2-1|-
CASSQTSGGYNEQFF
TGTGCCAGCAGCCAAACTAGTGGGGGGTACAATGAGCAGTTCTTC
>TRBV7-2|-|TRBJ2-4|-
CASSLDVYEGRNIQYF
TGTGCCAGCAGCTTAGATGTTTATGAGGGGAGGAACATTCAGTACTTC
>TRBV19|TRBD1|TRBJ2-1|once
CASQADRGLHNEQFF
TGTGCCAGTCAGGCAGACAGGGGGCTTCACAATGAGCAGTTCTTC
>TRBV5-1|TRBD1|TRBJ2-7|-
CASSLTGALYEQYF
TGCGCCAGCAGCTTGACAGGGGCCCTCTACGAGCAGTACTTC
>TRBV21-1|-|TRBJ1-1|-
CASSKAAPGTANTEAFF
TGTGCCAGCAGCAAAGCGGCCCCCGGGACTGCGAACACTGAAGCTTTCTTT
>TRBV7-9|-|TRBJ1-5|-
CASSLGANLLNQPQHF
TGTGCCAGCAGCTTAGGGGCGAACCTCTTAAATCAGCCCCAGCATTTT
>TRBV5-4|TRBD2|TRBJ2-3|-
CANHLAGADTQYF
TGTGCCAACCACCTAGCGGGAGCAGATACGCAGTATTTT
>TRBV6-1|-|TRBJ2-2|-
CASTPGSGNTGELFF
TGTGCCAGCACCCCGGGGTCGGGGAACACCGGGGAGCTGTTTTTT
>TRBV28|TRBD1|TRBJ2-3|-
CASSPPDRFTDTQYF
TGTGCCAGCAGTCCACCGGACAGGTTCACAGATACGCAGTATTTT
>TRBV27|-|TRBJ2-7|once
CASSLSMVGLFEQYF
TGTGCCAGCAGTTTATCGATGGTCGGATTATTCGAGCAGTACTTC
>TRBV5-1|TRBD1|TRBJ1-2|-
CASSTGQGAFYGYTF
TGCGCCAGCAGCACGGGGCAGGGGGCATTCTATGGCTACACCTTC
>TRBV29-1|-|TRBJ2-1|-
CSVEAKGYNEQFF
TGCAGCGTTGAAGCCAAGGGATACAATGAGCAGTTCTTC
>TRBV18|TRBD2|TRBJ2-1|-
CASSPQPATSGSNEQFF
TGTGCCAGCTCACCCCAACCGGCGACTAGCGGGAGCAATGAGCAGTTCTTC
>TRBV13|-|TRBJ2-5|-
CASSSPSGGQETQYF
TGTGCCAGCAGCTCTCCCTCTGGTGGCCAAGAGACCCAGTACTTC
>TRBV6-6|TRBD1|TRBJ1-1|-
CASGIRQGQNTEAFF
TGTGCCAGCGGTATCCGACAGGGACAGAACACTGAAGCTTTCTTT
>TRBV5-1|-|TRBJ1-4|once
CASKTGPRTREKLFF
TGCGCCAGCAAAACCGGGCCACGAACTAGGGAAAAACTGTTTTTT
>TRBV5-1|-|TRBJ1-4|-
CASSLPQHGSNEKLFF
TGCGCCAGCAGCTTGCCCCAACATGGTTCTAATGAAAAACTGTTTTTT
>TRBV7-9|TRBD2|TRBJ2-3|-
CASSLKAGVPTDTQYF
TGTGCCAGCAGCTTAAAAGCGGGAGTACCCACAGATACGCAGTATTTT
>TRBV27|TRBD1|TRBJ1-4|-
CASSPGTDATNEKLFF
TGTGCCAGCAGCCCAGGGACAGATGCAACTAATGAAAAACTGTTTTTT
>TRBV2|-|TRBJ2-1|-
CASSVRPSSYNEQFF
TGTGCCAGCAGTGTTCGCCCGAGCTCCTACAATGAGCAGTTCTTC
>TRBV28|TRBD1|TRBJ1-2|-
CASRIPGGYGYTF
TGTGCCAGCAGAATCCCAGGGGGCTATGGCTACACCTTC
>TRBV6-1|-|TRBJ2-2|-
CASSEKARGGELFF
TGTGCCAGCAGTGAAAAGGCCCGCGGCGGGGAGCTGTTTTTT
>TRBV7-3|-|TRBJ2-3|-
CASSLGQGTDTQYF
TGTGCCAGCAGCTTAGGGCAGGGCACAGATACGCAGTATTTT
>TRBV5-1|TRBD2|TRBJ2-5|-
CASSRGLAGGEETQYF
TGCGCCAGCAGCAGGGGACTAGCGGGAGGCGAAGAGACCCAGTACTTC
>TRBV28|-|TRBJ1-5|-
CASALPAGGSLWNQPQHF
TGTGCCAGCGCCCTACCCGCGGGGGGTTCCTTATGGAATCAGCCCCAGCATTTT
>TRBV28|-|TRBJ1-1|-
CASNQVALTEAFF
TGTGCCAGCAATCAGGTGGCCCTCACTGAAGCTTTCTTT
>TRBV2|-|TRBJ1-5|-
CASSEDRYSNQPQHF
TGTGCCAGCAGTGAAGACCGATATAGCAATCAGCCCCAGCATTTT
>TRBV13|-|TRBJ1-2|-
CASSLRGVYGYTF
TGTGCCAGCAGCTTACGGGGTGTCTATGGCTACACCTTC
>TRBV30|-|TRBJ1-2|-
CAWSSEQGTARDGYTF
TGTGCCTGGAGTTCCGAGCAGGGGACTGCTCGGGATGGCTACACCTTC